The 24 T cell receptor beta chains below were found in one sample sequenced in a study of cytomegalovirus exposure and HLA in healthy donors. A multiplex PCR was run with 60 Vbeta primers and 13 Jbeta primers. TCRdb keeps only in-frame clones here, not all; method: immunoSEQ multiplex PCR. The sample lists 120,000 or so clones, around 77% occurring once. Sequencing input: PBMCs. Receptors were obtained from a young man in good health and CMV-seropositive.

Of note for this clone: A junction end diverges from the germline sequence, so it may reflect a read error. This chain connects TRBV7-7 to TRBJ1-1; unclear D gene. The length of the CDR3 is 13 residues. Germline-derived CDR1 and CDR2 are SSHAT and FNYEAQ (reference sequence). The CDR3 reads CASSPQPNTEAFF. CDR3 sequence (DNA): TGTGCTAGCAGCCCACAACCGAACACTGAAGCTTTCTTT.

The DNA for the CDR3 is TGTGCTAGTGGTTTGGAACCGGGACATCCCTACAATGAGCAGTTCTTC. Protein sequence: CASGLEPGHPYNEQFF. The chain joins TRBV12-5 to TRBJ2-1; D is perhaps TRBD1 (6 bases). Germline V gene sequence: CDR1 LGHNT, CDR2 FRNRAP. Trimming pared 1 base from V and 2 bases from J, leaving 12 bases between. The CDR3 totals 16 residues.

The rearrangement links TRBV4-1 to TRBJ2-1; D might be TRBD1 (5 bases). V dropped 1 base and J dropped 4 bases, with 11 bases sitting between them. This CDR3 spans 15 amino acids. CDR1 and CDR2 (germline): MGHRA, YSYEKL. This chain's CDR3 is CASSQVTAWYNEQFF. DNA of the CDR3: TGCGCCAGCAGCCAAGTGACAGCGTGGTACAATGAGCAGTTCTTC.

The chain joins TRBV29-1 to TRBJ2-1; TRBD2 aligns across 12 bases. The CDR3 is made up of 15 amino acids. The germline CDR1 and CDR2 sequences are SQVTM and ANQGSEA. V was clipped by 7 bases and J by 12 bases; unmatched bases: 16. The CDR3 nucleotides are TGCAGCGGGTTGCCTAGCGGGAGGGCCACCGGCGGGCAGTTCTTC. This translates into CSGLPSGRATGGQFF.

The CDR3 sequence is CASSKENTGTANYSNQPQHF. CDR3 nucleotide sequence: TGTGCCAGCAGCAAAGAGAACACAGGGACAGCTAATTATAGCAATCAGCCCCAGCATTTT. The V and J genes are TRBV21-1 and TRBJ1-5; the D call of TRBD1 is as the table states it, not checked on the DNA. TRBV21-1 has pseudogene status. The CDR3 runs 20 residues.

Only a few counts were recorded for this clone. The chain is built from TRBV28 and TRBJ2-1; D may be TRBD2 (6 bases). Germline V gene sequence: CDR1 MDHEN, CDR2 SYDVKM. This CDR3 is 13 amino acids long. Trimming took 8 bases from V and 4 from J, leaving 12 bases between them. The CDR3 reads CASCWGTYNEQFF. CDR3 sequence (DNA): TGTGCCAGCTGCTGGGGGACTTACAATGAGCAGTTCTTC.

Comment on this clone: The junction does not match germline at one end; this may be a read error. The CDR3, as DNA: TGTGCCAGCAGTAAAGGGGGAAACAGTCAGTACTTC. Translation: CASSKGGNSQYF. This sequence joins TRBV6-5 and TRBJ2-4; the D gene is possibly TRBD1 (6 bases). The CDR3 covers 12 residues. The V gene's germline CDR1 is MNHEY and CDR2 SVGAGI.

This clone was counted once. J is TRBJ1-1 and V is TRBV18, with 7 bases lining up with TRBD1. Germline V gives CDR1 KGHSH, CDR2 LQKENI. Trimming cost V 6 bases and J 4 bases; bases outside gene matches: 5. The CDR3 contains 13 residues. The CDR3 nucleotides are TGTGCCAGCTCTGCAGGGGGTGGCACTGAAGCTTTCTTT. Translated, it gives CASSAGGGTEAFF.

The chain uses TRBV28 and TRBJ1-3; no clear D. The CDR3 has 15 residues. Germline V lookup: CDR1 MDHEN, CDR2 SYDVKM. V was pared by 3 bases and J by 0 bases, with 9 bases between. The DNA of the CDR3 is TGTGCCAGCAGTTTCGACGTAGCCTCTGGAAACACCATATATTTT. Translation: CASSFDVASGNTIYF.

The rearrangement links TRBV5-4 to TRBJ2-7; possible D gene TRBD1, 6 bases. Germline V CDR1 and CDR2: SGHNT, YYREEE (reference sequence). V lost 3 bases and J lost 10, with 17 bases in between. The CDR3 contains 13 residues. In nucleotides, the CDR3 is TGTGCCAGCAGCTCCTCGGACAGTTGGCTTCAGTACTTC. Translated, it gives CASSSSDSWLQYF.

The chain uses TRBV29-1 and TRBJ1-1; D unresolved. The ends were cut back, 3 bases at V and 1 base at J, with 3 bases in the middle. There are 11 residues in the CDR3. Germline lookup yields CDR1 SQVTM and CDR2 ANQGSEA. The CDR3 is CSVDRNTEAFF. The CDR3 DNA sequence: TGCAGCGTTGACCGGAACACTGAAGCTTTCTTT.

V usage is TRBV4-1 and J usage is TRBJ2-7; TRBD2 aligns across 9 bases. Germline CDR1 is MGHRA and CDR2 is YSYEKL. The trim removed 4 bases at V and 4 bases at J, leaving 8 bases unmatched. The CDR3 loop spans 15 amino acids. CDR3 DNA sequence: TGCGCCAGCAGCCTCAGGCGGGAGGGCATGTACGAGCAGTACTTC. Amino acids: CASSLRREGMYEQYF.

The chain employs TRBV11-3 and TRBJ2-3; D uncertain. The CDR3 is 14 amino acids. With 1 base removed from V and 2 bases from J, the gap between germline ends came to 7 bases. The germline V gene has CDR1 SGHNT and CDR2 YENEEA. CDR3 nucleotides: TGTGCCAGCAGCTTAGCAGACAACACAGATACGCAGTATTTT. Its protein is CASSLADNTDTQYF.

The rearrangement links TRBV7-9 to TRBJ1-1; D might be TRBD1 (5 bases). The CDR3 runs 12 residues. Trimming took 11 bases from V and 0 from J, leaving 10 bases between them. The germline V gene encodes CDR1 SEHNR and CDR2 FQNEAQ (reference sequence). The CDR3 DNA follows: TGTGCCGGGGGAGGCATGAACACTGAAGCTTTCTTT. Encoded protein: CAGGGMNTEAFF.

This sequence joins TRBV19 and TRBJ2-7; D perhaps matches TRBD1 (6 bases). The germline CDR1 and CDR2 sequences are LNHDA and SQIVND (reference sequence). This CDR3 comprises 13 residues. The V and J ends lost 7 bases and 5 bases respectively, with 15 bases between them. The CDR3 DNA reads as TGTGCCAGTAACCCCAGGGGTACAGACGAGCAGTACTTC. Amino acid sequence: CASNPRGTDEQYF. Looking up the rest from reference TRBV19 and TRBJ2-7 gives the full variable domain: DGGITQSPKYLFRKEGQNVTLSCEQNLNHDAMYWYRQDPGQGLRLIYYSQIVNDFQKGDIAEGYSVSREKKESFPLTVTSAQKNPTAFYLCASNPRGTDEQYFGPGTRLTVT.

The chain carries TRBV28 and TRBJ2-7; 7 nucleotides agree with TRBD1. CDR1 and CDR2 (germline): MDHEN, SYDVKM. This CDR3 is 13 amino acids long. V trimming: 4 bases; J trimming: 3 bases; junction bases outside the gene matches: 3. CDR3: CASSSGQYYEQYF. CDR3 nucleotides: TGTGCCAGCAGTTCGGGACAGTACTACGAGCAGTACTTC.

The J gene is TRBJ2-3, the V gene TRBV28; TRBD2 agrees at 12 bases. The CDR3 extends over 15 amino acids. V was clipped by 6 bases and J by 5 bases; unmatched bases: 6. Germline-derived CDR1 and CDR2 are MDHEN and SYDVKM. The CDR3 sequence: CASRPLAGGRDTQYF. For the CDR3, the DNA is TGTGCCAGCAGACCACTAGCGGGGGGCCGAGATACGCAGTATTTT.

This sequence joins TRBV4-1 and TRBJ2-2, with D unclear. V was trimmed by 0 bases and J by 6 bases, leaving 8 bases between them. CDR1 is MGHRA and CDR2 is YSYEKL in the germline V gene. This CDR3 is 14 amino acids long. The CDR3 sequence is CASSQDRSPGELFF. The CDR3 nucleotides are TGCGCCAGCAGCCAAGATCGGTCCCCCGGGGAGCTGTTTTTT.

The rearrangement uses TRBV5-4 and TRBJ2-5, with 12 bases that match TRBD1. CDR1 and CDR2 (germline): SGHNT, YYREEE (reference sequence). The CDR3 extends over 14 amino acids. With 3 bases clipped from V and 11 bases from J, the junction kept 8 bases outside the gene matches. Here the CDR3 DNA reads TGTGCCAGCAGCTCTGGGACAGGGGGCGTATGGCAGTACTTC. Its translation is CASSSGTGGVWQYF.

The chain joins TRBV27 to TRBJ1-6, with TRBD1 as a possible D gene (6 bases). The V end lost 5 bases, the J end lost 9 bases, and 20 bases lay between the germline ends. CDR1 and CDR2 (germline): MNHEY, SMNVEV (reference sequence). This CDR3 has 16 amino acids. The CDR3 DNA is TGTGCCAGCAGTGGGCGACTCGGGGGGCAATCTTCACCCCTCCACTTT. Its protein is CASSGRLGGQSSPLHF.

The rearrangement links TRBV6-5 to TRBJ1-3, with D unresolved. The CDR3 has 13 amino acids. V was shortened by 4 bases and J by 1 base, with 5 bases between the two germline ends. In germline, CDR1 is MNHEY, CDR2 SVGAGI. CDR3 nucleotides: TGTGCCAGCAGTTTAGATTCTGGAAACACCATATATTTT. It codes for CASSLDSGNTIYF.

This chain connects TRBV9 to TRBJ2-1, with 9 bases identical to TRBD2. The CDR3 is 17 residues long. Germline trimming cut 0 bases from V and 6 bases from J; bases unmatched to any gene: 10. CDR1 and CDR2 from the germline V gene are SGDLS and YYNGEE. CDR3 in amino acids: CASSVAPPLAGLNEQFF. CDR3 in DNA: TGTGCCAGCAGCGTAGCTCCCCCTCTAGCGGGACTCAATGAGCAGTTCTTC. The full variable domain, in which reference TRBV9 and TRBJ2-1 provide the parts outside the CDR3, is DSGVTQTPKHLITATGQRVTLRCSPRSGDLSVYWYQQSLDQGLQFLIQYYNGEERAKGNILERFSAQQFPDLHSELNLSSLELGDSALYFCASSVAPPLAGLNEQFFGPGTRLTVL.

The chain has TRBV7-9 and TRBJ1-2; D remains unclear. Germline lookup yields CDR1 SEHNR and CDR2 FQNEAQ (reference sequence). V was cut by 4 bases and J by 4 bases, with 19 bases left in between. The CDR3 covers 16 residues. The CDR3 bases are TGTGCCAGCAGCTCCGAGGAGAACTTACTACCCTATGGCTACACCTTC. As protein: CASSSEENLLPYGYTF.

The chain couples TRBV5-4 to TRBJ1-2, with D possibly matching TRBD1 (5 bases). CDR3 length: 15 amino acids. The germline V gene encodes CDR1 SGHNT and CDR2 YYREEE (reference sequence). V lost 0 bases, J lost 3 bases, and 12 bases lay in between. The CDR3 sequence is CASSLDGRADYGYTF. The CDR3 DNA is TGTGCCAGCAGCTTGGACGGCAGGGCCGACTATGGCTACACCTTC.